Presented here are 23 T cell receptor beta chains from one specimen sequenced in a study of T-cell memory formation after mild COVID-19. A single record per CDR3 protein comes from TCRdb applying MiXCR to the 5' RACE reads. Of 550,000 to 600,000 distinct CDR3 sequences listed, roughly 17% are singletons. Sample: PBMCs or a T cell subset sorted from them (not recorded which). The receptors originated from an adult woman who had mild COVID-19 (a few samples of this study predate the infection). Cell type and time point are not known.

The chain couples TRBV7-9 to TRBJ2-1, with 15 bases aligning to TRBD2. V shed 4 bases and J 7 bases; nucleotides not matched to a gene: 14. The CDR3 consists of 19 residues. CDR1 and CDR2 from the germline V gene are SEHNR and FQNEAQ (reference sequence). The CDR3 DNA reads TGTGCCAGCAGCTCATTACCGGGACTAGCGGGAGGCACCGCAAATGAGCAGTTCTTC. This encodes CASSSLPGLAGGTANEQFF.

Concerning this clonotype: This may stem from a read error, because a much larger clone lies one nucleotide away. CDR3 amino acids: CASSLSRGDTEAFF. The CDR3 nucleotides read TGTGCCAGCAGCTTATCCAGGGGGGACACTGAAGCTTTCTTT. The V gene is TRBV7-2, the J gene TRBJ1-1; 7 nucleotides line up with TRBD1. CDR1 and CDR2 from the germline V gene are SGHTA and FQGNSA. The CDR3 runs 14 residues. The V gene end was trimmed by 2 bases and the J gene end by 3 bases; junction bases not matched to a gene: 3.

This chain joins TRBV15 and TRBJ2-1; 13 bases match TRBD2. In germline, CDR1 is LNHNV, CDR2 YYDKDF (reference sequence). This CDR3 region has 16 residues. V was clipped by 1 base and J by 8 bases; unmatched bases: 5. The CDR3 spells CATSRGGLAGVDEQFF. CDR3 bases: TGTGCCACCAGCAGAGGCGGACTAGCGGGAGTTGATGAGCAGTTCTTC.

V usage is TRBV20-1 and J usage is TRBJ1-5; 8 positions match TRBD1. J was trimmed by 2 bases and V by 3 bases; bases with no gene match: 6. The CDR3 extends over 15 amino acids. CDR1 is DFQATT and CDR2 is SNEGSKA in the germline V gene (reference sequence). The CDR3 is CSASPRGRGNQPQHF. As DNA, the CDR3 is TGCAGTGCTAGCCCCAGGGGGCGCGGCAATCAGCCCCAGCATTTT.

The chain joins TRBV21-1 to TRBJ2-7; the table assigns TRBD2, which was not confirmed against the DNA. TRBV21-1 is designated a pseudogene. The CDR3 sequence is 20 residues long. The CDR3 nucleotides are TGTGCCAGCAGCAAAGGGGGGGTGGCAGTCCCACCCGTCTTTTCCTACGAGCAGTACTTC. Its translation is CASSKGGVAVPPVFSYEQYF.

The chain employs TRBV7-9 and TRBJ2-3; D remains ambiguous. The ends were cut back, 6 bases at V and 0 bases at J, with 13 bases in the middle. CDR3 length: 15 residues. CDR1 is SEHNR, CDR2 FQNEAQ, per germline (reference sequence). This CDR3 is CASSSDLTSTDTQYF. The CDR3 bases are TGTGCCAGCAGTTCGGACCTGACTAGCACAGATACGCAGTATTTT.

The rearrangement uses TRBV5-1 and TRBJ1-4; possible D gene TRBD1, 5 bases. The length of the CDR3 is 17 residues. V lost 0 bases, J lost 3 bases, and 15 bases lay in between. CDR1 is SGHRS and CDR2 is YFSETQ in the germline V gene. CDR3 in DNA: TGCGCCAGCAGCTTGGATCCCTTCGGGACGCCTAATGAAAAACTGTTTTTT. Translated, it gives CASSLDPFGTPNEKLFF.

CDR3: CASSADASVGGYTF. The CDR3 DNA follows: TGTGCCAGCAGCGCCGATGCCTCCGTCGGAGGCTACACCTTC. The chain recombines TRBV9 with TRBJ1-2; no clear D. Trimming took 3 bases from V and 8 from J, leaving 17 bases between them. From germline, CDR1 is SGDLS and CDR2 YYNGEE. This CDR3 has 14 amino acids.

This clonotype was seen repeatedly, ten times or more. The V gene is TRBV5-1, the J gene TRBJ1-1; no clear D. The CDR3 has 13 residues. Germline loops: CDR1 SGHRS, CDR2 YFSETQ. V was trimmed by 2 bases and J by 3 bases, leaving 8 bases between them. CDR3 bases: TGCGCCAGCAGCTTCAGGATACACACTGAAGCTTTCTTT. Translation gives CASSFRIHTEAFF.

Remarks on this clonotype: A junction boundary mismatches the germline segment, possibly from a read error. The V call is TRBV7-7, the J call TRBJ2-2, with D maybe TRBD2 (5 bases). Germline assignment: CDR1 SSHAT and CDR2 FNYEAQ (reference sequence). The CDR3 spans 15 residues. The CDR3 sequence: CASRLDWTGTGELFF. As DNA, the CDR3 is TGTGCCAGCAGATTAGATTGGACGGGGACCGGGGAGCTGTTTTTT.

This clonotype has more than one count but fewer than ten. The gene calls are TRBV29-1 and TRBJ2-5, with D possibly being TRBD2 (7 bases). Trimming removed 4 bases at V and 5 bases at J, with 17 bases between. The CDR3 extends over 14 amino acids. From germline, CDR1 is SQVTM and CDR2 ANQGSEA. The CDR3 loop is CSVGASGTGETQYF. The CDR3 coding sequence is TGCAGCGTTGGAGCTAGCGGAACAGGGGAGACCCAGTACTTC.

The J gene is TRBJ1-4, the V gene TRBV5-1; D is unclear. The CDR3 runs to 16 residues. Between the trimmed V and J ends, which lost 4 bases and 1 base, there was a span of 14 bases. Germline lookup yields CDR1 SGHRS and CDR2 YFSETQ. CDR3 residues: CASSRAPSQTNEKLFF. CDR3 sequence (DNA): TGCGCCAGCAGCAGGGCCCCTAGCCAAACTAATGAAAAACTGTTTTTT.

This clonotype was detected many times. This sequence joins TRBV7-8 and TRBJ2-1; 7 positions match TRBD2. The germline CDR1 and CDR2 sequences are SGHVS and FQNEAQ. V lost 5 bases and J lost 6; bases outside the gene matches: 13. The CDR3 consists of 16 residues. The CDR3 reads CASSGVGQRDANEQFF. DNA of the CDR3: TGTGCCAGCAGCGGAGTGGGGCAGCGGGACGCCAATGAGCAGTTCTTC. Combining the CDR3 with reference TRBV7-8 and TRBJ2-1 gives the whole variable domain GAGVSQSPRYKVAKRGQDVALRCDPISGHVSLFWYQQALGQGPEFLTYFQNEAQLDKSGLPSDRFFAERPEGSVSTLKIQRTQQEDSAVYLCASSGVGQRDANEQFFGPGTRLTVL.

In its sample, this clonotype was seen once. The chain has TRBV11-3 and TRBJ2-7; 11 positions match TRBD1. CDR1 and CDR2 from the germline V gene are SGHNT and YENEEA. The CDR3 runs to 15 residues. J was trimmed by 3 bases and V by 5 bases; bases with no gene match: 6. CDR3 nucleotides: TGTGCCAGCAGCCAGTGGGACAGGGGGAGCTACGAGCAGTACTTC. This sequence encodes CASSQWDRGSYEQYF.

The V call is TRBV28, the J call TRBJ2-7, with TRBD1 identical over 7 bases. V gave up 2 bases and J gave up 7 bases; unmatched junction bases: 8. Germline V CDR1 and CDR2: MDHEN, SYDVKM. The CDR3 runs 14 residues. The CDR3 coding sequence is TGTGCCAGCAGTTTACCCGACAGGGAATTTGAGCAGTACTTC. This sequence encodes CASSLPDREFEQYF.

This clonotype was counted at least ten times. J is TRBJ2-7 and V is TRBV10-3; D uncertain. V was pared by 7 bases and J by 2 bases, with 12 bases between. Germline V CDR1 and CDR2: ENHRY, SYGVKD. This CDR3 has 13 residues. The CDR3 DNA reads as TGTGCCATCACGGGCAACAGCGCCTACGAGCAGTACTTC. Encoded protein: CAITGNSAYEQYF.

The V call is TRBV5-1, the J call TRBJ2-5; D is unclear. This CDR3 is 15 amino acids long. The V end was cut by 1 base, the J end by 4 bases, with 14 bases between. Germline CDR1 reads SGHRS; CDR2 reads YFSETQ. The CDR3 nucleotides read TGCGCCAGCAGCTTGTATCCGCGGCAAATAGAGACCCAGTACTTC. Its protein product is CASSLYPRQIETQYF.

The rearrangement joins TRBV11-2 to TRBJ1-5; D gene ambiguous. The CDR3 is made up of 13 amino acids. Between the trimmed V and J ends, which lost 5 bases and 7 bases, there was a span of 12 bases. The germline V gene encodes CDR1 SGHAT and CDR2 FQNNGV. CDR3 region: CASSISHGQPQHF. The CDR3 bases are TGTGCCAGCAGCATTTCCCACGGGCAGCCCCAGCATTTT. The variable domain in full, completed from reference TRBV11-2 and TRBJ1-5, reads EAGVAQSPRYKIIEKRQSVAFWCNPISGHATLYWYQQILGQGPKLLIQFQNNGVVDDSQLPKDRFSAERLKGVDSTLKIQPAKLEDSAVYLCASSISHGQPQHFGDGTRLSIL.

V usage is TRBV25-1 and J usage is TRBJ1-1; tentative D call: TRBD1 (5 bases). The CDR3 sequence is 16 residues long. Deletions cut 2 bases from V and 5 bases from J, with 18 bases between. Germline V CDR1 and CDR2: MGHDK, SYGVNS. The CDR3 nucleotides read TGTGCCAGCAGTGAACCCGGTAGAGGGGTGTCGACTGAAGCTTTCTTT. It is translated as CASSEPGRGVSTEAFF.

Ten or more counts support this clonotype. The V gene is TRBV5-1, the J gene TRBJ2-3; possible D gene TRBD1, 5 bases. Trimming cost V 4 bases and J 6 bases, with 12 bases left between them. CDR3 size: 13 residues. Looked up from germline, CDR1 is SGHRS and CDR2 is YFSETQ. CDR3 DNA sequence: TGCGCCAGCAGCGTACGACCAGGGGATACGCAGTATTTT. Translation gives CASSVRPGDTQYF.

The gene calls are TRBV9 and TRBJ2-1, with D maybe TRBD1 (6 bases). CDR1 is SGDLS, CDR2 YYNGEE, per germline. V was shortened by 3 bases and J by 2 bases, with 12 bases between the two germline ends. The CDR3 sequence is 15 residues long. The CDR3 here is CASSAGHGTYNEQFF. The CDR3 region has the DNA TGTGCCAGCAGCGCGGGACACGGGACCTACAATGAGCAGTTCTTC. Complete variable domain (other parts from reference TRBV9 and TRBJ2-1): DSGVTQTPKHLITATGQRVTLRCSPRSGDLSVYWYQQSLDQGLQFLIQYYNGEERAKGNILERFSAQQFPDLHSELNLSSLELGDSALYFCASSAGHGTYNEQFFGPGTRLTVL.

The rearrangement uses TRBV27 and TRBJ1-2; 10 bases agree with TRBD1. CDR3 size: 13 residues. J lost 14 bases, V lost 3 bases, and 9 bases had no gene match. Germline V CDR1 and CDR2: MNHEY, SMNVEV (reference sequence). The CDR3 DNA follows: TGTGCCAGCAGTTTGTCCGGGACAGGGGTTGGAACCTTC. It is translated as CASSLSGTGVGTF.

The chain employs TRBV5-1 and TRBJ2-3; D is unclear. Trimming removed 4 bases from V and 0 bases from J, with 21 bases in between. Germline lookup yields CDR1 SGHRS and CDR2 YFSETQ. This CDR3 has 18 amino acids. CDR3 region: CASSRNVRAGFSTDTQYF. The CDR3 DNA sequence: TGCGCCAGCAGCCGCAACGTAAGGGCAGGATTTAGCACAGATACGCAGTATTTT. Complete variable domain (other parts from reference TRBV5-1 and TRBJ2-3): KAGVTQTPRYLIKTRGQQVTLSCSPISGHRSVSWYQQTPGQGLQFLFEYFSETQRNKGNFPGRFSGRQFSNSRSEMNVSTLELGDSALYLCASSRNVRAGFSTDTQYFGPGTRLTVL.